What follows are 25 T cell receptor beta chains derived from one specimen sequenced in a study of blood T cell repertoires in COVID-19. Profiled with immunoSEQ multiplex PCR; TCRdb holds only in-frame clones, not every one. Here the sample spans about 50,000 clones, over 80% being singletons. What was sequenced was peripheral blood. The source is a woman older than 75 with COVID-19, enrolled during active disease.

This chain uses TRBV29-1 with TRBJ2-7; TRBD1 aligns across 8 bases. CDR3 length equals 13 residues. Per germline, CDR1 SQVTM and CDR2 ANQGSEA. V was clipped by 7 bases and J by 3 bases; unmatched bases: 8. The DNA of the CDR3 is TGCAGCGCTTGGACAGGGAAAAACTACGAGCAGTACTTC. This translates into CSAWTGKNYEQYF.

This chain joins TRBV19 and TRBJ1-2; no firm D call. In germline, CDR1 is LNHDA, CDR2 SQIVND (reference sequence). With 2 bases removed from V and 4 bases from J, the gap between germline ends came to 5 bases. There are 12 residues in the CDR3. In DNA, the CDR3 is TGTGCCAGTAGTATATACAGCTATGGCTACACCTTC. Its translation: CASSIYSYGYTF.

The V gene is TRBV11-3, the J gene TRBJ2-3; weak D call: TRBD2 (5 bases). CDR3 size: 12 residues. V was shortened by 3 bases and J by 6 bases, with 7 bases between the two germline ends. Germline CDR1 SGHNT, CDR2 YENEEA. This CDR3 is CASSLGVDTQYF. DNA of the CDR3: TGTGCCAGCAGCTTGGGAGTCGATACGCAGTATTTT. Full variable domain (rest looked up from reference TRBV11-3 and TRBJ2-3): EAGVVQSPRYKIIEKKQPVAFWCNPISGHNTLYWYLQNLGQGPELLIRYENEEAVDDSQLPKDRFSAERLKGVDSTLKIQPAELGDSAVYLCASSLGVDTQYFGPGTRLTVL.

CDR3 residues: CASSYSPLLSGTEAFF. CDR3 coding DNA: TGTGCCAGCAGTTACTCTCCCCTCCTCTCGGGGACTGAAGCTTTCTTT. The gene calls are TRBV6-5 and TRBJ1-1; the D is unclear. Trimming removed 0 bases at V and 5 bases at J, with 16 bases between. The CDR3 is made up of 16 amino acids. In germline, CDR1 is MNHEY, CDR2 SVGAGI.

CDR3 bases: TGTGCCAGCTTCAAGTTCGAGTCGGGCAATCAGCCCCAGCATTTT. Translating it yields CASFKFESGNQPQHF. This chain connects TRBV6-1 to TRBJ1-5; no clear D gene. The CDR3 consists of 15 residues. V lost 8 bases, J lost 2 bases, and 16 bases lay in between. Germline V lookup: CDR1 MNHNS, CDR2 SASEGT.

The chain links TRBV6-5 to TRBJ1-1; no definite D call. This CDR3 is 13 amino acids long. Trimming stripped 8 bases from V and 3 bases from J, with 13 bases between. Per germline, CDR1 MNHEY and CDR2 SVGAGI. This chain's CDR3 is CASYSKLDTEAFF. The CDR3 nucleotides are TGTGCCAGCTATTCAAAGCTCGACACTGAAGCTTTCTTT.

The chain links TRBV18 to TRBJ1-6; D remains unclear. Germline CDR1 is KGHSH and CDR2 is LQKENI. The CDR3 is 18 residues long. Trimming removed 2 bases at V and 0 bases at J, with 14 bases between. CDR3 DNA: TGTGCCAGCTCACCAGGACTCTTGGGGAGCTCCTATAATTCACCCCTCCACTTT. This sequence encodes CASSPGLLGSSYNSPLHF.

The chain uses TRBV11-3 and TRBJ2-1; 9 bases align to TRBD2. CDR3 length equals 13 residues. After removal of 5 bases from V and 9 bases from J, the junction contained 5 bases not matched to a gene. Germline V lookup: CDR1 SGHNT, CDR2 YENEEA. The CDR3 DNA sequence: TGTGCCAGCAGCCCGACAGCGGGAGGTGAGCAGTTCTTC. Its protein is CASSPTAGGEQFF.

The chain recombines TRBV7-2 with TRBJ2-2; 9 nucleotides align to TRBD1. Germline loops: CDR1 SGHTA, CDR2 FQGNSA. This CDR3 comprises 15 residues. The J segment lost 0 bases and the V segment lost 6 bases, leaving 2 bases of the junction unmatched. In nucleotides, the CDR3 is TGTGCCAGCAGTCGGGACAGGGCGAACACCGGGGAGCTGTTTTTT. Its translation: CASSRDRANTGELFF.

This clone was detected only a few times. The J gene is TRBJ1-3, the V gene TRBV5-1; D uncertain. CDR1 and CDR2 (germline): SGHRS, YFSETQ. The length of the CDR3 is 14 residues. Deletions cut 5 bases from V and 2 bases from J, with 11 bases between. The CDR3 DNA follows: TGCGCCAGCAGGCGTCAGGAAGCTGGAAACACCATATATTTT. Amino acids: CASRRQEAGNTIYF.

V usage is TRBV5-1 and J usage is TRBJ1-5; 9 positions agree with TRBD1. Germline CDR1 and CDR2: SGHRS and YFSETQ. This CDR3 contains 16 residues. V dropped 2 bases and J dropped 5; count of bases not matched to a gene: 8. The CDR3 region has the DNA TGCGCCAGCAGCTTCTATCCCGGGACAGGGTATCAGCCCCAGCATTTT. This codes for CASSFYPGTGYQPQHF.

V gene TRBV3-1 (or the pseudogene TRBV3-2) combines with J gene TRBJ1-2, with 7 positions matching TRBD1. Germline lookup yields CDR1 LGHDT and CDR2 YNNKEL (reference sequence). This CDR3 region has 14 residues. V was pared by 4 bases and J by 0 bases, with 2 bases of the junction left unmatched. DNA for the CDR3: TGTGCCAGCAGCCCAGGGGGGCCTAACTATGGCTACACCTTC. The encoded protein is CASSPGGPNYGYTF.

This clone was seen a single time. V is TRBV6-2 or TRBV6-3 and J is TRBJ2-7, with D hard to call. Germline V gene lookup returns CDR1 MNHEY and CDR2 SVGEGT. Trimming removed 5 bases at V and 2 bases at J, with 13 bases between. There are 14 residues in the CDR3. The CDR3, as DNA: TGTGCCAGCAGTCCCAGTCCTCCGCCCTACGAGCAGTACTTC. Its translation: CASSPSPPPYEQYF.

The gene calls are TRBV9 and TRBJ2-7, with D possibly being TRBD2 (5 bases). The ends were cut back, 3 bases at V and 2 bases at J, with 12 bases in the middle. CDR1 is SGDLS and CDR2 is YYNGEE in the germline V gene. This CDR3 spans 14 amino acids. CDR3 loop: CASSAPGVPYEQYF. In nucleotides, the CDR3 is TGTGCCAGCAGCGCCCCCGGGGTCCCCTACGAGCAGTACTTC.

The chain employs TRBV30 and TRBJ1-3; D is possibly TRBD1 (5 bases). The CDR3 totals 14 residues. Germline assignment: CDR1 GTSNPN and CDR2 SVGIG (reference sequence). V was clipped by 4 bases and J by 7 bases, with 17 bases between them. The CDR3 spells CAWNLLGARNTIYF. The DNA for the CDR3 is TGTGCCTGGAATCTCCTTGGGGCGAGGAACACCATATATTTT. Variable domain in full (rest from reference TRBV30 and TRBJ1-3): SQTIHQWPATLVQPVGSPLSLECTVEGTSNPNLYWYRQAAGRGLQLLFYSVGIGQISSEVPQNLSASRPQDRQFILSSKKLLLSDSGFYLCAWNLLGARNTIYFGEGSWLTVV.

This chain connects TRBV6-5 to TRBJ2-2, with D unclear. Trimming shortened V by 0 bases and J by 4 bases, and 12 bases separated the two germline ends. CDR3 length: 16 amino acids. Germline CDR1 and CDR2: MNHEY and SVGAGI. The CDR3 reads CASSYSTPLGTGELFF. CDR3 in DNA: TGTGCCAGCAGTTACTCGACTCCTTTGGGCACCGGGGAGCTGTTTTTT.

The CDR3 bases are TGTGCCAGCAGTCCCCGCCTATTTGATGGGGCCTTAGATACGCAGTATTTT. This translates into CASSPRLFDGALDTQYF. The chain carries TRBV6-6 and TRBJ2-3; perhaps TRBD1 as D (5 bases). Germline loops: CDR1 MNHNY, CDR2 SVGAGI (reference sequence). The CDR3 has 17 amino acids. Trimming took 5 bases from V and 5 from J, leaving 23 bases between them.

The chain has TRBV28 and TRBJ1-5, with 9 bases lining up with TRBD1. J was trimmed by 5 bases and V by 7 bases; bases with no gene match: 9. The CDR3 has 15 residues. The germline gives CDR1 MDHEN, CDR2 SYDVKM. Here the CDR3 DNA reads TGTGCCAGCAAACCCGGCACAGGGGGCCATCAGCCCCAGCATTTT. Translation: CASKPGTGGHQPQHF.

V usage is TRBV24-1 and J usage is TRBJ2-1; no definite D call. The germline V and J ends were trimmed by 4 bases and 7 bases, with 10 bases remaining between them. CDR3 length equals 13 residues. CDR1 KGHDR and CDR2 SFDVKD come from the germline V gene. Written as DNA, the CDR3 is TGTGCCACCAGTGAGCCCCAGACTAATGAGCAGTTCTTC. Its protein is CATSEPQTNEQFF.

The rearrangement links TRBV7-9 to TRBJ1-6; 7 bases line up with TRBD1. Losses at the gene ends were 1 base for V and 9 bases for J; bases not matched to a gene: 6. CDR3 length: 15 amino acids. The germline CDR1 and CDR2 sequences are SEHNR and FQNEAQ (reference sequence). The CDR3 sequence: CASSLVGGIGSPLHF. CDR3 DNA sequence: TGTGCCAGCAGCTTAGTAGGGGGCATTGGTTCACCCCTCCACTTT.

The chain is built from TRBV6-6 and TRBJ2-4, with D possibly matching TRBD1 (5 bases). With 0 bases removed from V and 1 base from J, the gap between germline ends came to 10 bases. Germline CDR1 MNHNY, CDR2 SVGAGI (reference sequence). The CDR3 runs 16 residues. CDR3 coding DNA: TGTGCCAGCAGTTACTCGCAGGGTATCGCCAAAAACATTCAGTACTTC. It codes for CASSYSQGIAKNIQYF.

The V call is TRBV9, the J call TRBJ1-1, with D unclear. Germline V gene lookup returns CDR1 SGDLS and CDR2 YYNGEE. This CDR3 contains 16 residues. V was clipped by 0 bases and J by 4 bases, with 16 bases between them. The CDR3 is CASSVGGFMGSTEAFF. DNA for the CDR3: TGTGCCAGCAGCGTAGGTGGATTTATGGGCAGCACTGAAGCTTTCTTT.

This chain joins TRBV5-1 and TRBJ2-3, with D possibly matching TRBD2 (6 bases). The CDR3 consists of 16 residues. CDR1 and CDR2 (germline): SGHRS, YFSETQ. V shed 0 bases and J shed 2 bases, with 13 bases lying between them. The CDR3 sequence: CASSLASSGHTDTQYF. Written as DNA, the CDR3 is TGCGCCAGCAGCTTGGCGAGTAGCGGCCACACAGATACGCAGTATTTT.

This clone was seen a handful of times. The chain has TRBV4-1 and TRBJ1-3; 7 bases fit TRBD1. The CDR3 runs to 20 residues. Germline CDR1 reads MGHRA; CDR2 reads YSYEKL. J gave up 2 bases and V 4 bases, and 20 bases lay outside the gene matches. DNA for the CDR3: TGCGCCAGCAGCCCCCGTAGCTGGGCTAACAGGGGAAGTGCTGGAAACACCATATATTTT. Its protein product is CASSPRSWANRGSAGNTIYF.

The chain uses TRBV18 and TRBJ1-5, with 7 bases fitting TRBD1. Germline loops: CDR1 KGHSH, CDR2 LQKENI. J gave up 2 bases and V 2 bases, and 0 bases lay outside the gene matches. CDR3 length: 14 amino acids. CDR3 protein: CASSPTGGNQPQHF. The CDR3 DNA reads TGTGCCAGCTCACCAACAGGGGGCAATCAGCCCCAGCATTTT.